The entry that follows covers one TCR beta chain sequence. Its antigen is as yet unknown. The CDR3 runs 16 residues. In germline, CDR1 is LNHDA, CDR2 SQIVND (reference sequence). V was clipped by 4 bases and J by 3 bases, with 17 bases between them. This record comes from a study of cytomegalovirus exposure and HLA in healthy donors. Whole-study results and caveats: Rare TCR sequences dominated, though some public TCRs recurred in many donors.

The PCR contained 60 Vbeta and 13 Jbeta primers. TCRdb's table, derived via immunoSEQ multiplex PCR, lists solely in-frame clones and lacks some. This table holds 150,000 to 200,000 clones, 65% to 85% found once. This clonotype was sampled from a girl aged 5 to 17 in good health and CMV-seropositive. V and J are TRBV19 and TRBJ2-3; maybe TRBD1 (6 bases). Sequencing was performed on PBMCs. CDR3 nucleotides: TGTGCCAGTAGTACCTCCTCAGGGGATGGGACAGATACGCAGTATTTT. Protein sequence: CASSTSSGDGTDTQYF.